The entry that follows covers one T cell receptor beta chain sequence. Its cognate antigen is unknown. A single base separates this from a much larger clone, so it may be a read error. This CDR3 has 13 amino acids. CDR1 and CDR2 from the germline V gene are MDHEN and SYDVKM. Trimming removed 7 bases from V and 8 bases from J; junction bases left unmatched: 9. The template was RNA from unsorted bulk tissue. Between August and November 2014, newly diagnosed, chemotherapy-naive lung cancer patients underwent thoracic surgery in China. The sample comes from a study of tumor and adjacent non-tumor tissue in lung cancer. Study outcomes and limitations: Compared with tumor, normal lung showed significantly lower TCR diversity. Top 100 clones took a larger repertoire share in normal lung.

A modified ARM-PCR protocol with three rounds of nested PCR amplified TCRbeta. TCRdb passed the multiplex PCR reads through MiXCR, listing each CDR3 protein once. Of 120,000 to 150,000 distinct CDR3 sequences in the sample, around 60% are singletons; the top ten hold around a sixth. Sequencing was performed on lung tumor tissue. The V call is TRBV28, the J call TRBJ1-2, with 8 bases identical to TRBD1. The TCR was taken from a man in his fifties or sixties with small cell lung cancer. The CDR3 loop reads CASIPAGGVGYTF. Here the CDR3 DNA reads TGTGCCAGCATCCCCGCAGGGGGCGTCGGCTACACCTTC.